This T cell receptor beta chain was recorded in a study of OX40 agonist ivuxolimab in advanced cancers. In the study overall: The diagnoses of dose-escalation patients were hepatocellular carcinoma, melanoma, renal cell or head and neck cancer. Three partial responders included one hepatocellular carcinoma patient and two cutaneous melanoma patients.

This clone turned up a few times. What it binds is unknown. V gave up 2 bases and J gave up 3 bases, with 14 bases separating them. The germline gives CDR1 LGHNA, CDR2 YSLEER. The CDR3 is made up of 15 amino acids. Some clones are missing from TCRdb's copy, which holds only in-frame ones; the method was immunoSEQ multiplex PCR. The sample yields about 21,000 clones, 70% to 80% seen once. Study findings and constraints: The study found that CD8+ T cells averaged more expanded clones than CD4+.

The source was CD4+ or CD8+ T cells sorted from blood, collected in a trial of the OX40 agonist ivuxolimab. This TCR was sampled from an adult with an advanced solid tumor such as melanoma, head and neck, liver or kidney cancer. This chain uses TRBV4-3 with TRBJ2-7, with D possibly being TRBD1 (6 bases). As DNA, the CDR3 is TGCGCCAGCAGCCAATCCCGGGACACTGTCTACGAGCAGTACTTC. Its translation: CASSQSRDTVYEQYF.